Here is one T cell receptor (beta chain) with its context. The germline V and J ends were trimmed by 2 bases and 6 bases, with 8 bases remaining between them. CDR1 and CDR2 from the germline V gene are MNHEY and SMNVEV (reference sequence). The CDR3 is made up of 14 amino acids. Authors' methods: Amplification with reference gene primers provided the estimates of nucleated cell counts. The method was immunoSEQ multiplex PCR; TCRdb's version includes in-frame clones alone and lacks a portion of them. Clone size and V and J calls were adopted from that table, with D and trimming inferred from the DNA. The repertoire holds 390,000 or so clones, with 75% to 90% as singletons. These data come from a study of blood T cell repertoires in COVID-19. Study summary: Samples came from the United States, Italy and Spain, spanning acute and convalescent COVID-19.

V gene TRBV27 combines with J gene TRBJ1-6, with D perhaps matching TRBD1 (6 bases). The sequence was collected from a woman in her 30s with active or convalescent COVID-19. The material sequenced was peripheral blood. The DNA for the CDR3 is TGTGCCAGCAGTTTAGTCAGGGGTAATTCACCCCTCCACTTT. Translating gives CASSLVRGNSPLHF.